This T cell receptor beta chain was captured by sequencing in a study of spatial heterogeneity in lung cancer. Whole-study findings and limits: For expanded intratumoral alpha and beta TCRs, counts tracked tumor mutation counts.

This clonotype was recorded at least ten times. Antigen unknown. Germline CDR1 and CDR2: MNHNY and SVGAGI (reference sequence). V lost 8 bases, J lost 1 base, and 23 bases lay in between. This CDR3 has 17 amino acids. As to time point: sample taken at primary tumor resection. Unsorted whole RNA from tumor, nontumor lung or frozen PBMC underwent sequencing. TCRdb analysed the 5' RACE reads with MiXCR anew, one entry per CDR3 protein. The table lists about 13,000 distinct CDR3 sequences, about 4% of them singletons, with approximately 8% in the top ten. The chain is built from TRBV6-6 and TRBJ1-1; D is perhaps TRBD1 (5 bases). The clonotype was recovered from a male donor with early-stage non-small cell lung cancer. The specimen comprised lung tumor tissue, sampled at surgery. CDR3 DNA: TGTGCCAGCGGAAACTTATTCGACAGCTCAGGGAACACTGAAGCTTTCTTT. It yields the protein CASGNLFDSSGNTEAFF.